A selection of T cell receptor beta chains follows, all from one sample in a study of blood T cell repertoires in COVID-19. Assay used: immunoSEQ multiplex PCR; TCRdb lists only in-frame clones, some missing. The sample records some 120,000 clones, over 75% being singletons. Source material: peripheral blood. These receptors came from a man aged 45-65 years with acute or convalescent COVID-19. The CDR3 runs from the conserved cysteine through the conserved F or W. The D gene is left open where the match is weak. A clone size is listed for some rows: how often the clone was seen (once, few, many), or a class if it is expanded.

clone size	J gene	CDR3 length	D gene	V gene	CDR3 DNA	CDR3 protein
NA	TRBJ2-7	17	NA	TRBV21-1	TGTGCCAGCAGCAAGTGGGGACCGACAGGGGGTGGGTACGAGCAGTACTTC	CASSKWGPTGGGYEQYF
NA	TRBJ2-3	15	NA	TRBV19	TGTGCCAGTAGTATAGGACAGGCAAGCACAGATACGCAGTATTTT	CASSIGQASTDTQYF
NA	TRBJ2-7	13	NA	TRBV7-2	TGTGCCAGCAGCTCCGGGTTGATTTACGAGCAGTACTTC	CASSSGLIYEQYF
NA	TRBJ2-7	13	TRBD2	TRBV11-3	TGTGCCAGCAGCTTAACTCGGGGGGGAGAGCAGTACTTC	CASSLTRGGEQYF
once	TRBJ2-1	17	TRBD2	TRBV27	TGTGCCAGCAGTCCGCGAAGGACTAGCGGGAGAAGGGGTGAGCAGTTCTTC	CASSPRRTSGRRGEQFF
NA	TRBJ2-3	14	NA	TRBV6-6	TGTGCCAGCAGTTATCACAGTAACACAGATACGCAGTATTTT	CASSYHSNTDTQYF
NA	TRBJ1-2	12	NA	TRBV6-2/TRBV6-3	TGTGCCAGCAGTCCCCCAACAGTTGGCTACACCTTC	CASSPPTVGYTF
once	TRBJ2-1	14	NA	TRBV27	TGTGCCAGCAGTCCACTTTTTAGCGGCAATGAGCAGTTCTTC	CASSPLFSGNEQFF
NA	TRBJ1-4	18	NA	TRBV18	TGTGCCAGCTCACCATCACTTGTCGGGGGGGGATCAGAAGAAAAACTGTTTTTT	CASSPSLVGGGSEEKLFF
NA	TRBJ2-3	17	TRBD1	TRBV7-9	TGTGCCAGCAGCTTAGAGGCAGGGGGCGTAAGCACAGATACGCAGTATTTT	CASSLEAGGVSTDTQYF
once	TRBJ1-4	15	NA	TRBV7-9	TGTGCCAGCAGCCCCGAGGGGGGGTATAATGAAAAACTGTTTTTT	CASSPEGGYNEKLFF
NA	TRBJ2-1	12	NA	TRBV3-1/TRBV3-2	TGTGCCAGCAGCCAAGATTACGACACCCCGTTCTTC	CASSQDYDTPFF
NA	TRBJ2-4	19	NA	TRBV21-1	TGTGCCAGCAGCAAAGACGGGACTAGCGGGAGGCTGGCCAAAAACATTCAGTACTTC	CASSKDGTSGRLAKNIQYF
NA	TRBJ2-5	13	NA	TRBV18	TGTGCCAGCTCGCAGGTGGTCCAAGAGACCCAGTACTTC	CASSQVVQETQYF
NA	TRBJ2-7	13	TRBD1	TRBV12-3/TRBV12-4	TGTGCCAGCAGACCGGGACAGGGGAACGAGCAGTACTTC	CASRPGQGNEQYF
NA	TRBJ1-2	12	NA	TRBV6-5	TGTGCCAGCAGCTCGCGATCAAATGGCTACACCTTC	CASSSRSNGYTF
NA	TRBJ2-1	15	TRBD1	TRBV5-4	TGTGCCAGCAGCCGCGGGACAGGGAACTACAATGAGCAGTTCTTC	CASSRGTGNYNEQFF
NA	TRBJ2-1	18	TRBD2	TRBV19	TGTGCCAGTAGTCCCCGAGTAGCGGGAGCCGGCTCCTACAATGAGCAGTTCTTC	CASSPRVAGAGSYNEQFF
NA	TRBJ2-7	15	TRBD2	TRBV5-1	TGCGCCAGCAGCTTTCTAGCGGGGCTCTCCTACGAGCAGTACTTC	CASSFLAGLSYEQYF
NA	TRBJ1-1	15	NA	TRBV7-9	TGTGCCAGCAGCCTAGGAGTGGGGCTGAACACTGAAGCTTTCTTT	CASSLGVGLNTEAFF
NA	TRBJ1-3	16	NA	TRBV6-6	TGTGCCAGCAGTCCCCGATCGAGGATAGGGGAAAACACCATATATTTT	CASSPRSRIGENTIYF
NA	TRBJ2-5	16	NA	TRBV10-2	TGCGCCAGCAGTCCTTCACACCTAGCGAAAATCGGGACCCAGTACTTC	CASSPSHLAKIGTQYF